This T cell receptor (beta chain) derives from a study of CD8 T cells in ankylosing spondylitis. The CDR3 contains 14 residues. The V gene's germline CDR1 is SGHRS and CDR2 YFSETQ. The germline V and J ends were trimmed by 2 bases and 4 bases, with 13 bases remaining between them. By quantitative 5'-RACE with molecular barcodes, the TCR beta libraries were made. Using its own MiXCR run on the 5' RACE reads, TCRdb lists one record per CDR3 protein. This sample has 300,000 to 400,000 distinct CDR3 sequences, with approximately 10% found just once. This clonotype has a handful of counts. This TCR was sampled from a female donor with ankylosing spondylitis or in good health (not recorded which). The chain recombines TRBV5-1 with TRBJ2-7, with D perhaps matching TRBD1 or TRBD2 (5 bases each). The sample was blood, either unsorted or a sorted T cell fraction (not recorded which). In nucleotides, the CDR3 is TGCGCCAGCAGCTTCGGGGCGGACGGGTACGAGCAGTACTTC. This sequence encodes CASSFGADGYEQYF.